This T cell receptor (beta chain) derives from a study of CD8 T cells in ankylosing spondylitis. Using quantitative 5'-RACE with molecular barcodes, the authors made TCR beta libraries. TCRdb fed the 5' RACE reads into MiXCR, producing one record per CDR3 protein. The sample holds 400,000 or so distinct CDR3 sequences, roughly 25% seen once. Study findings and constraints: Peripheral blood samples showed relatively rare disease-linked clones, and these clones were CD8+. As reported, disease-linked clones showed significant enrichment in matched ankylosing spondylitis synovial fluid. What appeared characteristic of ankylosing spondylitis blood was a TCR beta motif of fewer than ten highly homologous variants. Reports of some motif variants in reactive arthritis synovial fluid and blood predate this one.

This clonotype showed up just once. The target antigen is unknown. From germline, CDR1 is LGHDT and CDR2 YNNKEL (reference sequence). The CDR3 has 18 amino acids. The V gene end was trimmed by 3 bases and the J gene end by 5 bases; junction bases not matched to a gene: 18. What was sequenced was blood, either unsorted or a sorted T cell fraction (not recorded which). The clonotype comes from a male donor with ankylosing spondylitis. The V and J genes are TRBV3-1 and TRBJ2-5; 7 nucleotides line up with TRBD2. The CDR3 loop is CASSQDGGGRGLDETQYF. The CDR3 region has the DNA TGTGCCAGCAGCCAGGATGGAGGCGGGAGAGGTTTGGATGAGACCCAGTACTTC.